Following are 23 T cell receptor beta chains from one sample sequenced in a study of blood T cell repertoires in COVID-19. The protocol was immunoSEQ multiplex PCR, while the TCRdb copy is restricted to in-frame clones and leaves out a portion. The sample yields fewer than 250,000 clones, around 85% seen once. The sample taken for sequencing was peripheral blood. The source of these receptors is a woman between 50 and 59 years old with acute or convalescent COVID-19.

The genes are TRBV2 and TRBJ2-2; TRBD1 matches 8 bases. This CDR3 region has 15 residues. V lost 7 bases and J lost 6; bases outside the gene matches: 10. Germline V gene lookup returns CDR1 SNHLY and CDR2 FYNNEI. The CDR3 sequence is CASIGQGRRSGELFF. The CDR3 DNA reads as TGTGCCAGCATAGGACAGGGAAGGAGGTCCGGGGAGCTGTTTTTT.

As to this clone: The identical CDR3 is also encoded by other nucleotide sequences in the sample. The CDR3 here is CATSDSGGGTEAFF. The CDR3 region has the DNA TGTGCCACCAGTGATTCCGGGGGAGGGACTGAAGCTTTCTTT. The genes are TRBV24-1 and TRBJ1-1, with D possibly TRBD1 on 5 matching bases. The V and J ends lost 2 bases and 5 bases respectively, with 11 bases between them. There are 14 residues in the CDR3. In germline, CDR1 is KGHDR, CDR2 SFDVKD.

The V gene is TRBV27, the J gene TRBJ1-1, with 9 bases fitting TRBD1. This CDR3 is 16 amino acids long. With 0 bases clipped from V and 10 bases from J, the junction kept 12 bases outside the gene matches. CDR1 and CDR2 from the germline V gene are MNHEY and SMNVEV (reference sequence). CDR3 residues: CASSLSIPGQGLSAFF. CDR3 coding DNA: TGTGCCAGCAGTTTATCCATACCGGGACAGGGCTTGTCAGCTTTCTTT.

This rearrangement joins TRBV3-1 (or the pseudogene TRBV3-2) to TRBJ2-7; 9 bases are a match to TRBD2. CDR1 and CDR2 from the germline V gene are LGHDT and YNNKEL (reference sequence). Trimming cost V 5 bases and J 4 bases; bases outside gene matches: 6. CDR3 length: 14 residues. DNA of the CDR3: TGTGCCAGCAGCGTCGAGCGGGGGGCATACGAGCAGTACTTC. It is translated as CASSVERGAYEQYF.

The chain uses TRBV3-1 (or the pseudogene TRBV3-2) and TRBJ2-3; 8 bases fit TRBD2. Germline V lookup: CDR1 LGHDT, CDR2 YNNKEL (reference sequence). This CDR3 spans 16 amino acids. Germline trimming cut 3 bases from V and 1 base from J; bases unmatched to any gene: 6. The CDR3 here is CASSQSPGLGTDTQYF. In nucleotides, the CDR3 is TGTGCCAGCAGCCAGTCACCGGGACTAGGCACAGATACGCAGTATTTT.

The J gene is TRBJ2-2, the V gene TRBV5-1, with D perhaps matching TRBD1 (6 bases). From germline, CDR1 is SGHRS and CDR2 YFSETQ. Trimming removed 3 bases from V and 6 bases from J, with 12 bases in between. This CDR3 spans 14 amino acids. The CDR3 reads CASSSDRIAGELFF. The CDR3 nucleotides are TGCGCCAGCAGCTCAGACAGGATCGCCGGGGAGCTGTTTTTT.

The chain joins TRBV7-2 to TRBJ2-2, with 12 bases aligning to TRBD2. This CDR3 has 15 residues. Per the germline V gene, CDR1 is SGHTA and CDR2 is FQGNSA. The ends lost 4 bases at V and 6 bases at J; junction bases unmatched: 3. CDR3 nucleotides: TGTGCCAGCAGCTCCAGACTAGCGGGGGCCGGGGAGCTGTTTTTT. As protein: CASSSRLAGAGELFF.

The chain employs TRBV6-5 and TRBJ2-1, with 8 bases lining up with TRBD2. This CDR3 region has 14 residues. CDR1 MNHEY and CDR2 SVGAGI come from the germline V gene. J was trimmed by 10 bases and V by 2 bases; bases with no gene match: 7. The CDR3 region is CASSYGREGREQFF. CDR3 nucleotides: TGTGCCAGCAGTTACGGCCGGGAGGGTCGCGAGCAGTTCTTC.

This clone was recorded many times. The DNA of the CDR3 is TGTGCCAGCACCCCTCGAATGGCCTGGAGCACTGAAGCTTTCTTT. Its translation: CASTPRMAWSTEAFF. This chain links TRBV6-2 or TRBV6-3 with TRBJ1-1, with D uncertain. Germline V gives CDR1 MNHEY, CDR2 SVGEGT. The CDR3 is 15 amino acids. Trimming pared 7 bases from V and 4 bases from J, leaving 19 bases between.

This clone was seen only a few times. CDR3 protein: CASSVGGYPNTGELFF. Written as DNA, the CDR3 is TGTGCCAGCAGCGTAGGAGGCTATCCGAACACCGGGGAGCTGTTTTTT. The V call is TRBV9, the J call TRBJ2-2, with D uncertain. V lost 0 bases to trimming and J lost 0 bases, with 9 bases between them. The CDR3 loop spans 16 amino acids. Germline assignment: CDR1 SGDLS and CDR2 YYNGEE. The whole variable domain, remainder taken from reference TRBV9 and TRBJ2-2, is DSGVTQTPKHLITATGQRVTLRCSPRSGDLSVYWYQQSLDQGLQFLIQYYNGEERAKGNILERFSAQQFPDLHSELNLSSLELGDSALYFCASSVGGYPNTGELFFGEGSRLTVL.

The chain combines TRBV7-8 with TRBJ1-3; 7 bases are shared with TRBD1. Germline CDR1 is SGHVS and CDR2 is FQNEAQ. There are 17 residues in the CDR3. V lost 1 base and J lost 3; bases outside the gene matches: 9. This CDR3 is CASSLVYKGGSGNTIYF. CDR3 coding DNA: TGTGCCAGCAGCTTAGTTTACAAAGGGGGCAGTGGAAACACCATATATTTT.

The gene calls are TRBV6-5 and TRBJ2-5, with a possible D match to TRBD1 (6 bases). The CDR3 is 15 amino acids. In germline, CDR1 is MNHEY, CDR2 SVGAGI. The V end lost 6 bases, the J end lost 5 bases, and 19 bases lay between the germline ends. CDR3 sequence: CASSQFGGGVETQYF. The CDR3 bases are TGTGCCAGCAGCCAGTTTGGGGGCGGCGTGGAGACCCAGTACTTC.

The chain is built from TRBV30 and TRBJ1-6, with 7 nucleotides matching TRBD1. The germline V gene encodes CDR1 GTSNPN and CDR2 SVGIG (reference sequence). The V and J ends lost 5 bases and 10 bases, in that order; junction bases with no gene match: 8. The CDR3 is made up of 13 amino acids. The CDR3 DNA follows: TGTGCCTGGGACAGGGCCGGGAACTCACCCCTCCACTTT. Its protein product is CAWDRAGNSPLHF.

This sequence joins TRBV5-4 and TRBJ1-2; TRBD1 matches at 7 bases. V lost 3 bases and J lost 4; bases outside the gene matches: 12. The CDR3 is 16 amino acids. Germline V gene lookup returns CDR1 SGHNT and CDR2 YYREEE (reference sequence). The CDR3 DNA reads TGTGCCAGCAGCTCGGGCGGGACAGCGACGTTCTATGGCTACACCTTC. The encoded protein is CASSSGGTATFYGYTF.

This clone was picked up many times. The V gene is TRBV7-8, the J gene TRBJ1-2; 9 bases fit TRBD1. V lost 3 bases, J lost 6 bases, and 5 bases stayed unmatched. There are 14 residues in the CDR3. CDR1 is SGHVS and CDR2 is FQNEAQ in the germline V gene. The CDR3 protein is CASSFTGGLDGYTF. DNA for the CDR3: TGTGCCAGCAGCTTCACAGGGGGCTTGGATGGCTACACCTTC.

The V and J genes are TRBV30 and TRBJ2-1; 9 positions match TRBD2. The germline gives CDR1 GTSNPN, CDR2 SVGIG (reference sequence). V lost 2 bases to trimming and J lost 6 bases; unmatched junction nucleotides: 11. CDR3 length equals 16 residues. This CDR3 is CAWSRGSGSRGNEQFF. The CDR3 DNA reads TGTGCCTGGAGTAGAGGTAGCGGGAGTAGAGGCAATGAGCAGTTCTTC.

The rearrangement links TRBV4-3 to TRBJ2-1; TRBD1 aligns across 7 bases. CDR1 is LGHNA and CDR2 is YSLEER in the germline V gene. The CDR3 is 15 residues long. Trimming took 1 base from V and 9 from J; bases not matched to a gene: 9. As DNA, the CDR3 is TGCGCCAGCAGCCAAGGGACCTCACAGGGGCCTGAGCAGTTCTTC. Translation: CASSQGTSQGPEQFF.

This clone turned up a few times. The CDR3 sequence is CAWTRTDTNYGYTF. The CDR3 DNA follows: TGTGCCTGGACTCGGACAGATACTAACTATGGCTACACCTTC. This chain connects TRBV30 to TRBJ1-2, with D possibly TRBD1 on 6 matching bases. The germline V gene encodes CDR1 GTSNPN and CDR2 SVGIG (reference sequence). This CDR3 is built from 14 residues. The V end was cut by 4 bases, the J end by 0 bases, with 12 bases between.

CDR3 DNA sequence: TGTGCCAGCAGTTACTCGGGCGGGAGCTACGAGCAGTACTTC. It translates to CASSYSGGSYEQYF. The gene calls are TRBV6-2 or TRBV6-3 and TRBJ2-7, with TRBD2 identical over 7 bases. The germline CDR1 and CDR2 sequences are MNHEY and SVGEGT. The CDR3 covers 14 residues. V shed 0 bases and J 3 bases; nucleotides not matched to a gene: 2.

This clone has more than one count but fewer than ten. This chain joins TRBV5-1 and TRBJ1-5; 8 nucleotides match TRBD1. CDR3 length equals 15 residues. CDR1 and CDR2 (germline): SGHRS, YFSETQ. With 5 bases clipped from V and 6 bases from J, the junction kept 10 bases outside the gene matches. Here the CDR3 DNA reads TGCGCCAGCAGTACAGGGGGGCTGAGTGGTCAGCCCCAGCATTTT. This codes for CASSTGGLSGQPQHF.

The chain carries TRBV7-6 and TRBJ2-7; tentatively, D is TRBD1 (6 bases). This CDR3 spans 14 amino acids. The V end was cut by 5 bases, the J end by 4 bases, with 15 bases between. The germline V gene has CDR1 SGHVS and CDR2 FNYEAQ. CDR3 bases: TGTGCCAGCAGCACCAGGACAGCTGGTTACGAGCAGTACTTC. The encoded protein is CASSTRTAGYEQYF.

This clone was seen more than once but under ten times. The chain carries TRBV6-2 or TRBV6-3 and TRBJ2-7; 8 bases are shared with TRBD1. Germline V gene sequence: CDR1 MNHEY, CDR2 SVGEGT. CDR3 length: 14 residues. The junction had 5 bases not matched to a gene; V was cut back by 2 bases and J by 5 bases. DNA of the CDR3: TGTGCCAGCAGTTACCTGACAGGGGTCGACGAGCAGTACTTC. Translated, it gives CASSYLTGVDEQYF.

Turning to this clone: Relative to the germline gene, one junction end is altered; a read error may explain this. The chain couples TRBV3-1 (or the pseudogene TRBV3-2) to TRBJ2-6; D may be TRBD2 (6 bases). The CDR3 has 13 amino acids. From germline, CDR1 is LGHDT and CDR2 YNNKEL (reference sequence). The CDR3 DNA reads TGTGCCAGCAGCCAATCGATAATCGGAGGGTGGGCTTTC. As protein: CASSQSIIGGWAF.